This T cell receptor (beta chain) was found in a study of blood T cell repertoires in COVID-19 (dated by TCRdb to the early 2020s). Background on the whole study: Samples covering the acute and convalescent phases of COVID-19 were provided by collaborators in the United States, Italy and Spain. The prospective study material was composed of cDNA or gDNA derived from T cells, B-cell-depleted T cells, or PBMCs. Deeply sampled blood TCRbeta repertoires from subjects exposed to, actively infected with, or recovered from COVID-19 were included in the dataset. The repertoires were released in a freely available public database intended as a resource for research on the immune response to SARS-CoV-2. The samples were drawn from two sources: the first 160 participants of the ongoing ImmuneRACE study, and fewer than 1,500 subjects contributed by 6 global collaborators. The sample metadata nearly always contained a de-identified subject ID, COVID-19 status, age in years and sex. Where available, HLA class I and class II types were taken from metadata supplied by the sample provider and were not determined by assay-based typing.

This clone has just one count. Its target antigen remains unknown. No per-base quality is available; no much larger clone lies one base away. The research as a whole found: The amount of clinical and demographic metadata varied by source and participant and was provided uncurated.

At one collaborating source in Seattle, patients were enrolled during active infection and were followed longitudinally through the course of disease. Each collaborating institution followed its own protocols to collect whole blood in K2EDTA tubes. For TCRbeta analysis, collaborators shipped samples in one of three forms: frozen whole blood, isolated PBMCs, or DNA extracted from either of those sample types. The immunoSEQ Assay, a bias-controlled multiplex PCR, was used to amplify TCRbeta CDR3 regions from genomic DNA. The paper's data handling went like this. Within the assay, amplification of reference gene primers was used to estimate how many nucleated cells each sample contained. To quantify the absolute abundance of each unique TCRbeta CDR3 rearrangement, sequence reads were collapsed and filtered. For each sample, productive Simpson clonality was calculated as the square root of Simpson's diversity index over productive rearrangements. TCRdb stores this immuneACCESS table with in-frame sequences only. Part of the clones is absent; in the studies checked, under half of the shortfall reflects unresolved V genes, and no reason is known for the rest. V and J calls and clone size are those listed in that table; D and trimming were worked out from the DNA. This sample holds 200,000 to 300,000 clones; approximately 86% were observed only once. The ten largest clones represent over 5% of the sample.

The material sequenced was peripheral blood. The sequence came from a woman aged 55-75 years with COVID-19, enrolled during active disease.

Read as DNA, the sequence is TGTGCCAGCAGTTACCTACACCGGGAGGGCCGGGAGACCCAGTACTTC. Its protein reads: CASSYLHREGRETQYF. The rearrangement joined TRBV6-5 to TRBJ2-5, with TRBD2 identical over 8 junction bases. CDR1 and CDR2 were assigned from the germline V gene as MNHEY and SVGAGI. Compared with germline, V lacks 2 bases and J lacks 5 bases; bases without a gene match: 10. From the cysteine up to the phenylalanine, the CDR3 has a length of 16 residues. Only the CDR3 portion is preserved as DNA: 48 bases, with reading frame beginning at the first base.